These 23 T cell receptor beta chains originate from one sample sequenced in a study of post-analysis software for immune sequencing data. Study-level results: Relative to controls, patients had 5 or 6 TRBV segments at higher frequency, with TRBV5-6, TRBV5-1 and TRBV20-1 among these.

Unique molecular identifiers were carried by the TCR beta cDNA libraries. TCRdb recomputed calls from the PCR reads with MiXCR, one row per CDR3 protein. The sample records roughly 800,000 distinct CDR3 sequences, roughly 50% being singletons. These TCRs are of unknown antigen specificity. The specimen sequenced was blood. Source of these receptors: a girl between 10 and 17 years old with multiple sclerosis.

The gene calls are TRBV2 and TRBJ2-7; D is ambiguous. CDR3 length: 12 residues. V lost 6 bases and J 4 bases, leaving 10 bases between the germline ends. Germline V gene data show CDR1 as SNHLY and CDR2 as FYNNEI. The CDR3 coding sequence is TGTGCCAGCAGGGGGTTGAATTACGAGCAGTACTTC. This codes for CASRGLNYEQYF.

This chain joins TRBV7-9 and TRBJ1-2; a possible D gene is TRBD1 (6 bases). This CDR3 region has 14 residues. CDR1 SEHNR and CDR2 FQNEAQ come from the germline V gene (reference sequence). The germline V and J ends were trimmed by 1 base and 4 bases, with 10 bases remaining between them. DNA for the CDR3: TGTGCCAGCAGCTTAGATGGGGGCCCCTATGGCTACACCTTC. It specifies CASSLDGGPYGYTF.

This clonotype was recorded a few times. The chain has TRBV5-5 and TRBJ2-7; the D gene is possibly TRBD2 (6 bases). The V gene's germline CDR1 is SGHKS and CDR2 YYEKEE (reference sequence). The V and J ends lost 4 bases and 5 bases respectively, with 19 bases between them. This CDR3 comprises 15 residues. DNA of the CDR3: TGTGCCAGCAGCAACCAGCCGGGAGTAAGAGACGAGCAGTACTTC. Protein: CASSNQPGVRDEQYF. The whole variable domain, remainder taken from reference TRBV5-5 and TRBJ2-7, is DAGVTQSPTHLIKTRGQQVTLRCSPISGHKSVSWYQQVLGQGPQFIFQYYEKEERGRGNFPDRFSARQFPNYSSELNVNALLLGDSALYLCASSNQPGVRDEQYFGPGTRLTVT.

This chain uses TRBV11-3 with TRBJ2-1; 10 nucleotides match TRBD2. Looked up from germline, CDR1 is SGHNT and CDR2 is YENEEA. V shed 4 bases and J 2 bases; nucleotides not matched to a gene: 5. There are 16 residues in the CDR3. CDR3 nucleotide sequence: TGTGCCAGCAGCTCTCGGACTAGCGGAGCCTACAATGAGCAGTTCTTC. It is translated as CASSSRTSGAYNEQFF.

The V gene is TRBV6-5, the J gene TRBJ2-7, with D unresolved. Trimming cost V 6 bases and J 1 base, with 16 bases left between them. The CDR3 length is 15 residues. Germline CDR1 and CDR2: MNHEY and SVGAGI. The CDR3: CASSPLGSESYEQYF. CDR3 nucleotides: TGTGCCAGCAGCCCTCTCGGGTCAGAATCCTACGAGCAGTACTTC.

The chain has TRBV20-1 and TRBJ2-4; D is possibly TRBD1 (6 bases). CDR3 length: 13 residues. The germline V and J ends were trimmed by 5 bases and 13 bases, with 21 bases remaining between them. The V gene's germline CDR1 is DFQATT and CDR2 SNEGSKA (reference sequence). The CDR3 protein is CSAADRTCGEQYF. The CDR3 DNA reads as TGCAGTGCTGCCGACAGGACTTGTGGGGAGCAGTACTTC.

The chain combines TRBV7-9 with TRBJ2-7; D unresolved. Trimming removed 1 base from V and 3 bases from J, with 16 bases in between. Germline assignment: CDR1 SEHNR and CDR2 FQNEAQ (reference sequence). The CDR3 totals 16 residues. CDR3 in amino acids: CASSLVNGPSGYEQYF. The CDR3 region has the DNA TGTGCCAGCAGCTTAGTTAATGGCCCCTCGGGCTACGAGCAGTACTTC.

The chain recombines TRBV7-9 with TRBJ2-5; D remains ambiguous. The ends were cut back, 1 base at V and 2 bases at J, with 8 bases in the middle. This CDR3 has 14 amino acids. CDR1 and CDR2 (germline): SEHNR, FQNEAQ (reference sequence). The CDR3 reads CASSLGISQETQYF. The CDR3 coding sequence is TGTGCCAGCAGCTTAGGAATATCACAAGAGACCCAGTACTTC.

The CDR3 loop reads CASSDSMGLRAFF. The CDR3 DNA is TGTGCCAGCAGTGACTCGATGGGACTCAGAGCTTTCTTT. This chain links TRBV6-4 with TRBJ1-1, with D possibly being TRBD1 (5 bases). V lost 0 bases and J lost 10, with 12 bases in between. CDR3 size: 13 residues. CDR1 is MRHNA and CDR2 is SNTAGT in the germline V gene.

This clonotype came up a few times. The chain uses TRBV7-2 and TRBJ2-3, with D tentatively TRBD2 (7 bases). Germline CDR1 and CDR2: SGHTA and FQGNSA. CDR3 size: 15 residues. Between the trimmed V and J ends, which lost 3 bases and 4 bases, there was a span of 14 bases. CDR3 region: CASSLVRGGPDTQYF. The CDR3 DNA reads TGTGCCAGCAGCTTGGTCCGCGGGGGCCCAGATACGCAGTATTTT.

This clonotype appeared once. This chain connects TRBV5-1 to TRBJ2-1; 9 positions match TRBD2. The CDR3 is 15 residues long. Germline V lookup: CDR1 SGHRS, CDR2 YFSETQ. With 4 bases clipped from V and 3 bases from J, the junction kept 5 bases outside the gene matches. CDR3 loop: CASSTGGGVYNEQFF. CDR3 sequence (DNA): TGCGCCAGCAGCACTGGCGGGGGGGTCTACAATGAGCAGTTCTTC.

The chain couples TRBV4-2 to TRBJ2-7; weak D call: TRBD2 (5 bases). TRBJ2-5 explains the end of the DNA better; the J call may be wrong. CDR1 and CDR2 from the germline V gene are LGHNA and YNFKEQ. The CDR3 is 14 residues long. Here the CDR3 reads CASSQVAGNKTQYF. DNA of the CDR3: TGTGCCAGCAGCCAAGTGGCCGGGAATAAGACCCAGTACTTC.

The chain joins TRBV7-9 to TRBJ1-1; a weak D match, TRBD1 (5 bases). V lost 5 bases and J lost 5, with 12 bases in between. Per the germline V gene, CDR1 is SEHNR and CDR2 is FQNEAQ (reference sequence). The CDR3 runs to 13 residues. The CDR3 coding sequence is TGTGCCAGCAGCCCCGCCCGGGGGACTGAAGCTTTCTTT. Amino acid sequence: CASSPARGTEAFF.

The rearrangement uses TRBV20-1 and TRBJ2-5; 8 bases map to TRBD2. This CDR3 contains 15 residues. Germline assignment: CDR1 DFQATT and CDR2 SNEGSKA (reference sequence). The V segment lost 5 bases and the J segment 5 bases; nucleotides outside the gene matches: 13. The CDR3 sequence: CSAGTRTSSMETQYF. The CDR3 DNA is TGCAGTGCTGGAACCAGGACTAGCTCTATGGAGACCCAGTACTTC.

The chain combines TRBV19 with TRBJ2-1; D is possibly TRBD2 (6 bases). The CDR3 has 13 residues. Germline CDR1 and CDR2: LNHDA and SQIVND (reference sequence). The V end was cut by 0 bases, the J end by 10 bases, with 10 bases between. CDR3 bases: TGTGCCAGTAGTATAGATAGGGCGGGAGAGCAGTTCTTC. Encoded protein: CASSIDRAGEQFF.

V is TRBV5-1 and J is TRBJ2-1; 9 bases agree with TRBD2. J was trimmed by 3 bases and V by 3 bases; bases with no gene match: 10. Germline CDR1 is SGHRS and CDR2 is YFSETQ. This CDR3 has 17 amino acids. The CDR3, as DNA: TGCGCCAGCAGCTCCCCTGGGGCTAGCGGGGACTACAATGAGCAGTTCTTC. Translated: CASSSPGASGDYNEQFF.

The CDR3 coding sequence is TGTGCCAGCTCACCACCCGAGGGCGCAAATGAGCAGTTCTTC. It encodes CASSPPEGANEQFF. This rearrangement joins TRBV18 to TRBJ2-1; D possibly corresponds to TRBD2 (5 bases). Germline CDR1 reads KGHSH; CDR2 reads LQKENI. Trimming shortened V by 0 bases and J by 7 bases, and 10 bases separated the two germline ends. This CDR3 spans 14 amino acids.

V is TRBV14 and J is TRBJ2-7; 8 nucleotides align to TRBD2. Germline CDR1 SGHDN, CDR2 FVKESK. CDR3 length: 13 residues. The trim removed 6 bases at V and 7 bases at J, leaving 8 bases unmatched. DNA for the CDR3: TGTGCCAGCAGATTAAGCGGGAGTAATGAGCAGTACTTC. It specifies CASRLSGSNEQYF.

The chain couples TRBV29-1 to TRBJ1-1; 8 bases agree with TRBD1. This CDR3 has 12 amino acids. V lost 5 bases to trimming and J lost 4 bases; unmatched junction nucleotides: 3. The germline gives CDR1 SQVTM, CDR2 ANQGSEA. The CDR3 nucleotides read TGCAGCGTTAGAGACAGGGGCACTGAAGCTTTCTTT. This gives the protein CSVRDRGTEAFF.

The genes are TRBV29-1 and TRBJ1-2, with 9 bases aligning to TRBD1. V lost 5 bases to trimming and J lost 4 bases; unmatched junction nucleotides: 5. Germline CDR1 and CDR2: SQVTM and ANQGSEA. CDR3 length: 13 amino acids. Here the CDR3 reads CSVRTGVLYGYTF. CDR3 in DNA: TGCAGCGTTCGGACAGGGGTCCTCTATGGCTACACCTTC.

V usage is TRBV5-8 and J usage is TRBJ2-4; TRBD2 is a possible D gene (6 bases). Judging by the DNA end, TRBJ2-5 fits better; the J call may be wrong. Per germline, CDR1 SGHTS and CDR2 YDEGEE. The CDR3 totals 13 residues. The CDR3 DNA reads as TGTGCCAGCAGCCGGGAGACGCGCGAGACCCAGTACTTC. It yields the protein CASSRETRETQYF.

The genes are TRBV20-1 and TRBJ2-5, with 13 positions matching TRBD2. Germline V gene lookup returns CDR1 DFQATT and CDR2 SNEGSKA (reference sequence). The CDR3 sequence is 14 residues long. Unmatched junction bases numbered 8, after V lost 8 bases and J lost 5 bases. CDR3 protein: CSWTSGSSWETQYF. The CDR3 nucleotides are TGCAGTTGGACTAGCGGGAGCAGTTGGGAGACCCAGTACTTC.

V and J are TRBV20-1 and TRBJ2-3; TRBD2 aligns across 9 bases. The ends lost 4 bases at V and 2 bases at J; junction bases unmatched: 13. The V gene's germline CDR1 is DFQATT and CDR2 SNEGSKA (reference sequence). This CDR3 has 17 amino acids. The CDR3 nucleotides are TGCAGTGCTACGTGGGGCGGGAGGGCCCCCGTCACAGATACGCAGTATTTT. Translating gives CSATWGGRAPVTDTQYF.